This T cell receptor (beta chain) was retrieved from a study of graft-versus-host responses after intestinal transplantation. Sequencing was performed with immunoSEQ multiplex PCR; in TCRdb, only in-frame clones are kept and a portion is missing. The sample holds about 98,000 clones; about 83% are singletons and the top ten take approximately 1.4%. CDR1 is ENHRY, CDR2 SYGVKD, per germline. This CDR3 has 13 amino acids. Trimming cost V 7 bases and J 0 bases, with 9 bases left between them. Study results and caveats: Recipient bone marrow held GvH clones, some seen earlier in ileum or blood.

This clone was counted a few times. Its target is not known. The clonotype was recovered from a human patient who received an intestinal transplant, so some T cells may come from the graft donor. Sequencing was performed on PBMCs, taken 255 days after intestinal transplant. The rearrangement joins TRBV10-3 to TRBJ1-1; maybe TRBD1 (5 bases). CDR3 sequence reads: CAITKGLNTEAFF. CDR3 sequence (DNA): TGTGCCATCACCAAGGGACTGAACACTGAAGCTTTCTTT.